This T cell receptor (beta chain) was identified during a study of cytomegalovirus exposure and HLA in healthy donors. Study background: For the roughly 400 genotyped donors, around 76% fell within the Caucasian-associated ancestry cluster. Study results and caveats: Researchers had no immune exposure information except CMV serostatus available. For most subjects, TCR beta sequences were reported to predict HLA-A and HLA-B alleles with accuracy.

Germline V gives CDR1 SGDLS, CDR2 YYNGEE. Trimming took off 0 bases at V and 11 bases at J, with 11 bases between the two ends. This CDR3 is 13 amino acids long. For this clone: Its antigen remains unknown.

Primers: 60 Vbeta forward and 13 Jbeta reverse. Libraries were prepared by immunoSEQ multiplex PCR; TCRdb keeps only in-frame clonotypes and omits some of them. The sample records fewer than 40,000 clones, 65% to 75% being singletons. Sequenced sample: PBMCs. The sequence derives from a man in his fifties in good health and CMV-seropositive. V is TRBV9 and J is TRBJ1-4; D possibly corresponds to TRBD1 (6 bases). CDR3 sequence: CASSVVSGAKLFF. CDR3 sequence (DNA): TGTGCCAGCAGCGTAGTGTCAGGGGCCAAACTGTTTTTT.